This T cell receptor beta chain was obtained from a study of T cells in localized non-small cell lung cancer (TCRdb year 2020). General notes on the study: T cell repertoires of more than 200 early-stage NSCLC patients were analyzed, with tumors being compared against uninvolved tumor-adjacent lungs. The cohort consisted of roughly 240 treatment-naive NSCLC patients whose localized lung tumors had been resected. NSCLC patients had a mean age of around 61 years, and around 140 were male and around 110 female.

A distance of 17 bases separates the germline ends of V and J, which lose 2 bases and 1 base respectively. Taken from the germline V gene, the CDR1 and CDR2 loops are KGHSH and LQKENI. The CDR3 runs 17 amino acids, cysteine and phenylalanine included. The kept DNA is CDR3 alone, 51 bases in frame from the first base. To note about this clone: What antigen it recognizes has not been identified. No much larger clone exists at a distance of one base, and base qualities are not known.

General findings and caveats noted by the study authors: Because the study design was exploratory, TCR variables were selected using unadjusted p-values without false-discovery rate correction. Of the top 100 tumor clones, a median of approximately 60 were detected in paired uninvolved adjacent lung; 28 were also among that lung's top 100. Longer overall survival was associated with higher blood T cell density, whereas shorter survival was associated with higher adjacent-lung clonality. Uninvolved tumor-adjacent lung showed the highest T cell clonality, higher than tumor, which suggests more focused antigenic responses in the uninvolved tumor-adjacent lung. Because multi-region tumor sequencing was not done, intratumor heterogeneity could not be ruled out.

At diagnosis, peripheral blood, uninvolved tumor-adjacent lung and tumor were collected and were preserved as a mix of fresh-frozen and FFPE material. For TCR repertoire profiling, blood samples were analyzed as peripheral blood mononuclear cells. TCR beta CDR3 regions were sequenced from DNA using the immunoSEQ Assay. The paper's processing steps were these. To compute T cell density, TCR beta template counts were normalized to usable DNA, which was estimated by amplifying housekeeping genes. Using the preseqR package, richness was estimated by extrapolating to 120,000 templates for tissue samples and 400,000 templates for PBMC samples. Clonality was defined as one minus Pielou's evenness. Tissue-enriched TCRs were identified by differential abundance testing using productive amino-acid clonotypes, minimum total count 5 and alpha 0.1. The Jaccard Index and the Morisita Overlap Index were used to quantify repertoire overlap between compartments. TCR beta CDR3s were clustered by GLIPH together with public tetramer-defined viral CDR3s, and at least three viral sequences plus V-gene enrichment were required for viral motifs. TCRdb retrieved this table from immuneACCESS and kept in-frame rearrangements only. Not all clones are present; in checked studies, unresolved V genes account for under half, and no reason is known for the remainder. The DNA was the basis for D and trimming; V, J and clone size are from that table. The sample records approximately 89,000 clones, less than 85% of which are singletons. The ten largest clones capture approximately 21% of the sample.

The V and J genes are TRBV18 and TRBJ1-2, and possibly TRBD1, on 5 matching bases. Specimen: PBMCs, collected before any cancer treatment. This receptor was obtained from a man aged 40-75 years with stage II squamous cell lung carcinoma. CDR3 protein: CASSPDRDRSYNYGYTF. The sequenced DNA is TGTGCCAGCTCACCAGACCGGGACCGATCCTATAACTATGGCTACACCTTC.